The clone carrying this T cell receptor beta chain came up once. Its specificity is not known. This sample stems from a study of T cell repertoires and HLA-DP antigens. Measured with immunoSEQ multiplex PCR; TCRdb has only the in-frame clones, and not every one. The sample holds about 89,000 clones; around nine tenths are singletons and the top ten take around 1.7%. Germline trimming cut 6 bases from V and 0 bases from J; bases unmatched to any gene: 4. The CDR3 has 16 amino acids. Germline lookup yields CDR1 SQVTM and CDR2 ANQGSEA. This TCR came from a man in his forties or fifties in good health and CMV-seronegative. The sequencing sample was made of CD4+ T cells from PBMCs. The genes are TRBV29-1 and TRBJ2-6; 11 bases map to TRBD1. The CDR3 loop is CSVSGTGGSGANVLTF. CDR3 bases: TGCAGCGTGTCCGGGACAGGGGGCTCTGGGGCCAACGTCCTGACTTTC.